This TCR beta chain was observed in a study of blood T cells in healthy people across ages. At least 5.5 micrograms of total RNA were extracted per sample. The germline V and J ends were trimmed by 6 bases and 1 base, with 12 bases remaining between them. This CDR3 comprises 14 residues. It was with a sample-barcoded 5' primer and a J-beta primer mix that a second PCR of about 7 to 12 cycles was run. TCRdb processed the 5' RACE reads anew with MiXCR; each CDR3 protein has one entry. The sample lists approximately 1.5 million distinct CDR3 sequences, roughly 32% seen once, with approximately 10% in the top ten. This clonotype has only a few counts.

The TCR sequence derives from a woman aged 25 to 39 in good health. This sequence joins TRBV12-3 or TRBV12-4 and TRBJ1-1; D is perhaps TRBD1 (5 bases). Sequencing input: blood. CDR3 protein: CASRKQGQNTEAFF. The DNA for the CDR3 is TGTGCCAGCAGGAAGCAGGGTCAGAACACTGAAGCTTTCTTT.